Presented here are 16 T cell receptor beta chains from one specimen sequenced in a study of T cells in Graves' hyperthyroidism and ophthalmopathy. RNA transcripts yielded amplified TCR beta CDR3 regions. An initial round of RT-PCR targeting the TCR CDR3 relied on the HTBI primer set. TCRdb processed the multiplex PCR reads anew with MiXCR; each CDR3 protein has one entry. Found here are a few hundred thousand distinct CDR3 sequences, less than 20% of them singletons; the top ten hold 40% to 45%. The material sequenced was blood. The receptors here all came from a man between 18 and 35 years old with Graves' ophthalmopathy.

This clonotype was seen more than once but under ten times. The J gene is TRBJ2-2, the V gene TRBV5-1, with D possibly called TRBD1 or TRBD2 (5 bases each). The length of the CDR3 is 13 residues. V lost 9 bases to trimming and J lost 4 bases, with 13 bases between them. The V gene's germline CDR1 is SGHRS and CDR2 YFSETQ. The CDR3 DNA follows: TGCGCCACCCCGGGGCAGGGCACCGGGGAGCTGTTTTTT. It encodes CATPGQGTGELFF.

The chain recombines TRBV10-1 with TRBJ2-3; 10 bases line up with TRBD2. CDR1 and CDR2 from the germline V gene are WNHNN and SYGVQD (reference sequence). This CDR3 spans 15 amino acids. The V and J ends lost 6 bases and 6 bases, in that order; junction bases with no gene match: 9. Here the CDR3 DNA reads TGCGCCAGCAGCCCTAAAGCGGGGGGGCCGGATACGCAGTATTTT. Translated: CASSPKAGGPDTQYF.

This clonotype was counted between two and nine times. The genes are TRBV12-3 or TRBV12-4 and TRBJ2-2; D not certain. The CDR3 totals 11 residues. The V end was cut by 7 bases, the J end by 9 bases, with 9 bases between. CDR3 region: CASKSSWELFF. The CDR3 region has the DNA TGTGCCAGCAAGTCATCCTGGGAGCTGTTTTTT.

This clonotype was seen a handful of times. This chain uses TRBV12-3 or TRBV12-4 with TRBJ2-3, with unresolved D. Between the trimmed V and J ends, which lost 6 bases and 4 bases, there was a span of 8 bases. The CDR3 sequence is 12 residues long. The DNA for the CDR3 is TGTGCCAGCAGCCCGTCCCCAGATACGCAGTATTTT. It is translated as CASSPSPDTQYF.

The J gene is TRBJ1-3, the V gene TRBV7-8; D call uncertain. Trimming left V 2 bases short and J 3 bases short, with 8 bases between. CDR1 and CDR2 (germline): SGHVS, FQNEAQ. This CDR3 is built from 14 residues. Written as DNA, the CDR3 is TGTGCCAGCAGCTTAAGTCGTCTTGGAAACACCATATATTTT. Protein sequence: CASSLSRLGNTIYF.

This clonotype was counted only a few times. V and J are TRBV5-6 and TRBJ2-1; unclear D gene. V was trimmed by 5 bases and J by 3 bases, leaving 12 bases between them. Germline V gene lookup returns CDR1 SGHDT and CDR2 YYEEEE. This CDR3 has 14 residues. This CDR3 reads CASRMETGYNEQFF. CDR3 DNA: TGTGCCAGCAGGATGGAGACGGGCTACAATGAGCAGTTCTTC. The full variable domain, completed using reference TRBV5-6 and TRBJ2-1, is DAGVTQSPTHLIKTRGQQVTLRCSPKSGHDTVSWYQQALGQGPQFIFQYYEEEERQRGNFPDRFSGHQFPNYSSELNVNALLLGDSALYLCASRMETGYNEQFFGPGTRLTVL.

The gene calls are TRBV13 and TRBJ2-7; a possible D gene is TRBD1 (8 bases). In germline, CDR1 is PRHDT, CDR2 FYEKMQ (reference sequence). There are 16 residues in the CDR3. V dropped 5 bases and J dropped 2 bases, with 19 bases sitting between them. CDR3 coding DNA: TGTGCCAGCAGCGCTGGACAGGGAGGGGGGCCCTACGAGCAGTACTTC. This codes for CASSAGQGGGPYEQYF.

Of note for this clonotype: A much larger clone lies a single base off, so this may be a read error. The CDR3 bases are TGTGCCAGCAGGCCGGGACAAAAGAACACTGAAGCTTTCTTT. Translation: CASRPGQKNTEAFF. The chain has TRBV7-2 and TRBJ1-1; perhaps TRBD1 as D (6 bases). V was trimmed by 6 bases and J by 1 base, leaving 12 bases between them. Per germline, CDR1 SGHTA and CDR2 FQGNSA. The CDR3 loop spans 14 amino acids.

This clonotype was recorded a few times. This chain joins TRBV24-1 and TRBJ2-7, with D possibly TRBD1 on 6 matching bases. The germline V and J ends were trimmed by 4 bases and 5 bases, with 14 bases remaining between them. The CDR3 extends over 14 amino acids. From germline, CDR1 is KGHDR and CDR2 SFDVKD. The CDR3 nucleotides are TGTGCCACCAGTGACGGCGGACAGATCCACGAGCAGTACTTC. Amino acids: CATSDGGQIHEQYF.

This rearrangement joins TRBV11-1 to TRBJ2-5; a possible D gene is TRBD1 (6 bases). The CDR3 contains 11 residues. Trimming pared 9 bases from V and 7 bases from J, leaving 12 bases between. Germline V CDR1 and CDR2: SGHAT, FQDESV (reference sequence). CDR3 sequence (DNA): TGTGCCAGTTCAGGGGAAGGGACCCAGTACTTC. Translation gives CASSGEGTQYF.

V and J are TRBV5-1 and TRBJ2-3, with a weak D call TRBD2 (6 bases). The CDR3 totals 13 residues. Germline V gene sequence: CDR1 SGHRS, CDR2 YFSETQ. V was pared by 4 bases and J by 6 bases, with 12 bases between. In DNA, the CDR3 is TGCGCCAGCAGCCCGGGGGATCTTGATACGCAGTATTTT. It encodes CASSPGDLDTQYF.

This clonotype has a handful of counts. V gene TRBV10-3 combines with J gene TRBJ2-5; the D call may be TRBD1 or TRBD2 (5 bases each). Trimming pared 3 bases from V and 5 bases from J, leaving 13 bases between. Germline V gene lookup returns CDR1 ENHRY and CDR2 SYGVKD. This CDR3 has 14 amino acids. The DNA for the CDR3 is TGTGCCATCAGTGAAAGGGCTGGGACGGAGACCCAGTACTTC. Protein product: CAISERAGTETQYF.

Regarding this clonotype: This may be a read error: a much more frequent sequence differs by one nucleotide. This chain links TRBV3-1 with TRBJ2-4; 9 bases are shared with TRBD1. This CDR3 comprises 16 residues. Germline values: CDR1 LGHDT, CDR2 YNNKEL (reference sequence). In DNA, the CDR3 is TGTGCCAGCAGACAGGGGGACAGGGCCTTTCAAAACATTCGGTACTTC. Its translation is CASRQGDRAFQNIRYF.

The V gene is TRBV6-1, the J gene TRBJ1-2; D ambiguous. V lost 6 bases and J lost 4, with 9 bases in between. Germline CDR1 is MNHNS and CDR2 is SASEGT. The CDR3 has 12 residues. The CDR3 bases are TGTGCCAGCAGCCTCGACCCCTATGGCTACACCTTC. Protein: CASSLDPYGYTF.

This clonotype was found a few times. This chain links TRBV10-3 with TRBJ2-7; perhaps TRBD1 as D (5 bases). The CDR3 has 13 amino acids. Between the trimmed V and J ends, which lost 4 bases and 5 bases, there was a span of 12 bases. CDR1 and CDR2 from the germline V gene are ENHRY and SYGVKD. The CDR3, as DNA: TGTGCCATCAGTGGCCAGGGTACCAACGAGCAGTACTTC. It yields the protein CAISGQGTNEQYF.

The chain is built from TRBV12-3 or TRBV12-4 and TRBJ1-2, with D maybe TRBD1 (6 bases). The CDR3 runs 14 residues. Trimming left V 8 bases short and J 8 bases short, with 21 bases between. CDR3 coding DNA: TGTGCCAGCGGCTCATCCGGGGGCAAGACGGGCTACACCTTC. Residues: CASGSSGGKTGYTF.